A single sample gave rise to the 25 T cell receptor beta chains below, sequenced in a study of CD8+CD57+ T cells in acquired aplastic anemia. According to the study, genomic DNA was the template for TCR beta VDJ and CDR3 profiling. TCRdb reprocessed the reads with MiXCR, giving one entry per CDR3 protein. Altogether a few hundred thousand distinct CDR3 sequences are present, 30% to 35% being singletons, with the ten largest covering around 1.1%. Sequenced sample: sorted CD4+, CD8+, or CD8+CD57+ T cells (not recorded which) from PBMCs. The receptors were sampled from a human donor in good health, serving as a control.

This clonotype was recorded many times. This chain uses TRBV7-8 with TRBJ1-5; possible D gene TRBD1, 5 bases. The V gene lost 5 bases and the J gene lost 5 bases, with 13 bases spanning the gap. Germline values: CDR1 SGHVS, CDR2 FQNEAQ. There are 14 residues in the CDR3. The CDR3 DNA is TGTGCCAGCAGCCCCCGGGACCCACATCAGCCCCAGCATTTT. Translated, it gives CASSPRDPHQPQHF. Using reference TRBV7-8 and TRBJ1-5 for the parts outside the CDR3, the full variable domain is GAGVSQSPRYKVAKRGQDVALRCDPISGHVSLFWYQQALGQGPEFLTYFQNEAQLDKSGLPSDRFFAERPEGSVSTLKIQRTQQEDSAVYLCASSPRDPHQPQHFGDGTRLSIL.

On this clonotype itself: This may arise from a read error, as a much more abundant clone is one base away. The conserved phenylalanine or tryptophan normally closing the CDR3 is absent here, so this likely arose from a read error. The chain combines TRBV7-2 with TRBJ1-5; D is ambiguous. The CDR3 has 13 residues. V lost 3 bases to trimming and J lost 2 bases, with 5 bases between them. The germline CDR1 and CDR2 sequences are SGHTA and FQGNSA. CDR3 in amino acids: CASSFTGNQPQHC. The CDR3 DNA is TGTGCCAGCAGCTTCACAGGCAATCAGCCCCAGCATTGT.

This clonotype was seen a handful of times. The rearrangement links TRBV30 to TRBJ1-5; a weak D match, TRBD1 (6 bases). Trimming pared 0 bases from V and 4 bases from J, leaving 13 bases between. Germline loops: CDR1 GTSNPN, CDR2 SVGIG (reference sequence). This CDR3 is 15 amino acids long. CDR3 DNA sequence: TGTGCCTGGAGTGTAACAGGGTACGGAAATCAGCCCCAGCATTTT. Protein sequence: CAWSVTGYGNQPQHF.

The genes are TRBV5-1 and TRBJ1-2; D call uncertain. V lost 0 bases, J lost 7 bases, and 13 bases lay in between. This CDR3 is built from 14 residues. The germline gives CDR1 SGHRS, CDR2 YFSETQ. CDR3 nucleotide sequence: TGCGCCAGCAGCTTGGCCGGGGAGGGTTCTGGCTACACCTTC. This sequence encodes CASSLAGEGSGYTF.

The table lists this clonotype with many counts. The J gene is TRBJ1-1, the V gene TRBV2; the match to TRBD1 covers 7 bases. V lost 8 bases and J lost 6; bases outside the gene matches: 9. Germline lookup yields CDR1 SNHLY and CDR2 FYNNEI. The CDR3 is 13 amino acids. The CDR3: CASVVTGVSEAFF. In DNA form, the CDR3 reads TGTGCCAGCGTCGTAACAGGGGTTTCTGAAGCTTTCTTT.

A word on this clonotype: At one end, the junction sequence differs from germline, possibly due to a read error. The rearrangement uses TRBV6-1 and TRBJ2-7; TRBD2 aligns across 11 bases. The germline gives CDR1 MNHNS, CDR2 SASEGT. This CDR3 spans 15 amino acids. CDR3 protein: CASSGTSGRSYEQYF. CDR3 in DNA: TGTGCCAGTAGTGGTACTAGCGGGAGAAGCTACGAGCAGTACTTC.

This clonotype was recorded many times. The chain has TRBV20-1 and TRBJ2-1, with TRBD2 matching over 11 bases. This CDR3 comprises 16 residues. Germline-derived CDR1 and CDR2 are DFQATT and SNEGSKA (reference sequence). V was clipped by 0 bases and J by 7 bases; unmatched bases: 8. In DNA, the CDR3 is TGCAGTGCTAGAGATCCTGGGGCTAGCGGGAGGAATGAGCAGTTCTTC. Protein: CSARDPGASGRNEQFF.

The V and J genes are TRBV20-1 and TRBJ2-1; 8 positions match TRBD1. The junction had 8 bases not matched to a gene; V was cut back by 4 bases and J by 6 bases. From germline, CDR1 is DFQATT and CDR2 SNEGSKA (reference sequence). The CDR3 has 14 amino acids. The CDR3 region has the DNA TGCAGTGCTACGGACAGGGTGGTTCGCAATGAGCAGTTCTTC. It encodes CSATDRVVRNEQFF.

This clonotype was counted at least ten times. The chain recombines TRBV2 with TRBJ2-2; D unclear. Germline values: CDR1 SNHLY, CDR2 FYNNEI. The length of the CDR3 is 13 residues. V was shortened by 7 bases and J by 4 bases, with 10 bases between the two germline ends. The chain's CDR3 is CASNIQSTGELFF. CDR3 DNA sequence: TGTGCCAGCAATATACAGTCCACCGGGGAGCTGTTTTTT.

Of note for this clonotype: This may arise from a read error, as a much more abundant clone is one base away. This sequence joins TRBV3-1 and TRBJ1-1; no reliable D call. The germline V gene encodes CDR1 LGHDT and CDR2 YNNKEL (reference sequence). Trimming cost V 1 base and J 1 base, with 7 bases left between them. This CDR3 has 14 amino acids. This CDR3 is CASSQARSNTEAFF. In DNA, the CDR3 is TGTGCCAGCAGCCAAGCGCGGTCGAACACTGAAGCTTTCTTT. Full variable domain (remainder filled in from reference TRBV3-1 and TRBJ1-1): DTAVSQTPKYLVTQMGNDKSIKCEQNLGHDTMYWYKQDSKKFLKIMFSYNNKELIINETVPNRFSPKSPDKAHLNLHINSLELGDSAVYFCASSQARSNTEAFFGQGTRLTVV.

A note on this clonotype: A much larger clone sits a single nucleotide away, making a read error possible. The chain links TRBV2 to TRBJ2-7; 8 nucleotides line up with TRBD1. This CDR3 region has 16 residues. Germline-derived CDR1 and CDR2 are SNHLY and FYNNEI. The V and J ends lost 3 bases and 6 bases, in that order; junction bases with no gene match: 13. The DNA for the CDR3 is TGTGCCAGCAGTGAGATTGCCCCGGACAGGGTTCGCGAGCAGTACTTC. Translated, it gives CASSEIAPDRVREQYF.

Points on this clonotype: This may be a read error, as it is one base from a much larger clone. The chain is built from TRBV10-3 and TRBJ1-3; a weak D match, TRBD1 (6 bases). Germline values: CDR1 ENHRY, CDR2 SYGVKD. The CDR3 runs 19 residues. Trimming pared 3 bases from V and 0 bases from J, leaving 21 bases between. The CDR3 DNA reads TGTGCCATCAGTGATTCCGGGGGCGGTTTCCAATCCTCTGGAAACACCATATATTTT. Protein product: CAISDSGGGFQSSGNTIYF.

The V and J genes are TRBV20-1 and TRBJ2-5; D may be TRBD1 (5 bases). The germline V gene encodes CDR1 DFQATT and CDR2 SNEGSKA (reference sequence). The germline V and J ends were trimmed by 3 bases and 3 bases, with 29 bases remaining between them. This CDR3 has 19 amino acids. The CDR3 nucleotides are TGCAGTGCTAGGGGTAGAGGACAAAGGGATGAGAAACCAAAAGAGACCCAGTACTTC. Translated, it gives CSARGRGQRDEKPKETQYF.

There are many counts of this clonotype. The V and J genes are TRBV7-8 and TRBJ2-7; 12 bases align to TRBD2. Germline V CDR1 and CDR2: SGHVS, FQNEAQ. CDR3 length: 16 amino acids. V was pared by 5 bases and J by 2 bases, with 7 bases of the junction left unmatched. This chain's CDR3 is CASSLPASGGAYEQYF. As DNA, the CDR3 is TGTGCCAGCAGCCTACCGGCTAGCGGGGGGGCCTACGAGCAGTACTTC.

This clonotype was counted at least ten times. This chain links TRBV7-9 with TRBJ1-1, with a possible D match to TRBD1 (5 bases). Germline assignment: CDR1 SEHNR and CDR2 FQNEAQ (reference sequence). V lost 5 bases to trimming and J lost 0 bases, with 16 bases between them. This CDR3 is 16 amino acids long. CDR3 bases: TGTGCCAGCAGCACCCCAGGGCGGATTATGAACACTGAAGCTTTCTTT. This gives the protein CASSTPGRIMNTEAFF.

DNA for the CDR3: TGTGCCTGGAGTTTCACAGGGGGCAACTACGAGCAGTACTTC. Its translation: CAWSFTGGNYEQYF. The rearrangement links TRBV30 to TRBJ2-7; TRBD1 matches 9 bases. With 2 bases clipped from V and 3 bases from J, the junction kept 5 bases outside the gene matches. Germline lookup yields CDR1 GTSNPN and CDR2 SVGIG (reference sequence). This CDR3 has 14 amino acids.

The chain combines TRBV18 with TRBJ2-6; D gene unclear. V dropped 5 bases and J dropped 0 bases, with 11 bases sitting between them. Germline V gene sequence: CDR1 KGHSH, CDR2 LQKENI. The length of the CDR3 is 16 residues. CDR3 DNA: TGTGCCAGCTCAATGGGTCCCCCCTCTGGGGCCAACGTCCTGACTTTC. This encodes CASSMGPPSGANVLTF.

This clonotype was detected many times. The chain combines TRBV29-1 with TRBJ2-3, with TRBD2 as a possible D gene (5 bases). V gave up 4 bases and J gave up 0 bases, with 8 bases separating them. CDR1 and CDR2 (germline): SQVTM, ANQGSEA. CDR3 length equals 13 residues. The CDR3 reads CSVGRTSTDTQYF. The DNA of the CDR3 is TGCAGCGTTGGGCGGACTAGCACAGATACGCAGTATTTT.

This clonotype appeared many times. This chain uses TRBV15 with TRBJ2-7, with unresolved D. CDR1 is LNHNV and CDR2 is YYDKDF in the germline V gene (reference sequence). This CDR3 is built from 16 residues. V was shortened by 0 bases and J by 1 base, with 13 bases between the two germline ends. The chain's CDR3 is CATSREMAANSYEQYF. DNA for the CDR3: TGTGCCACCAGCAGAGAAATGGCAGCGAATTCCTACGAGCAGTACTTC.

Regarding this clonotype: A clone one base away is much larger, so this may be a read error. V and J are TRBV9 and TRBJ1-4; a weak D match, TRBD1 (6 bases). CDR1 is SGDLS and CDR2 is YYNGEE in the germline V gene. The CDR3 spans 15 residues. The CDR3 here is CSSSVGQGTNEKLFF. CDR3 sequence (DNA): TGTTCCAGCAGCGTAGGTCAGGGGACTAATGAAAAACTGTTTTTT.

The CDR3 DNA sequence: TGTGCCAGCAGCCCTGACCAACTACGGACCGGGGAGCTGTTTTTT. As protein: CASSPDQLRTGELFF. The chain joins TRBV11-2 to TRBJ2-2; D is unclear. V was trimmed by 5 bases and J by 5 bases, leaving 15 bases between them. CDR1 is SGHAT, CDR2 FQNNGV, per germline. The CDR3 consists of 15 residues.

This clonotype came up many times. The rearrangement uses TRBV2 and TRBJ1-1; D unresolved. V lost 6 bases to trimming and J lost 1 base, with 12 bases between them. This CDR3 is 14 amino acids long. Looked up from germline, CDR1 is SNHLY and CDR2 is FYNNEI. The DNA of the CDR3 is TGTGCCAGCAGCCAGGCGGGAACGAACACTGAAGCTTTCTTT. It encodes CASSQAGTNTEAFF.

CDR3 sequence: CSATGGGSSTQYF. The CDR3 coding sequence is TGCAGTGCGACAGGTGGAGGCTCAAGTACGCAGTATTTT. The rearrangement uses TRBV20-1 and TRBJ2-3; D might be TRBD1 (6 bases). V was clipped by 6 bases and J by 8 bases, with 18 bases between them. Germline CDR1 reads DFQATT; CDR2 reads SNEGSKA (reference sequence). The length of the CDR3 is 13 residues.

The V and J genes are TRBV9 and TRBJ1-2; D remains unclear. Germline V lookup: CDR1 SGDLS, CDR2 YYNGEE. V was shortened by 3 bases and J by 4 bases, with 13 bases between the two germline ends. The CDR3 is 14 amino acids. The CDR3 coding sequence is TGTGCCAGCAGCGCGGTGGGCCCTAGCTATGGCTACACCTTC. It encodes CASSAVGPSYGYTF.

This clonotype was seen more than once but under ten times. This rearrangement joins TRBV4-1 to TRBJ2-3; no reliable D call. The CDR3 has 17 amino acids. V lost 3 bases and J lost 3, with 19 bases in between. The germline V gene has CDR1 MGHRA and CDR2 YSYEKL. CDR3 DNA sequence: TGCGCCAGCAGCCAGGGGTCGCGGTTTGCCAGAACAGATACGCAGTATTTT. Its translation: CASSQGSRFARTDTQYF.